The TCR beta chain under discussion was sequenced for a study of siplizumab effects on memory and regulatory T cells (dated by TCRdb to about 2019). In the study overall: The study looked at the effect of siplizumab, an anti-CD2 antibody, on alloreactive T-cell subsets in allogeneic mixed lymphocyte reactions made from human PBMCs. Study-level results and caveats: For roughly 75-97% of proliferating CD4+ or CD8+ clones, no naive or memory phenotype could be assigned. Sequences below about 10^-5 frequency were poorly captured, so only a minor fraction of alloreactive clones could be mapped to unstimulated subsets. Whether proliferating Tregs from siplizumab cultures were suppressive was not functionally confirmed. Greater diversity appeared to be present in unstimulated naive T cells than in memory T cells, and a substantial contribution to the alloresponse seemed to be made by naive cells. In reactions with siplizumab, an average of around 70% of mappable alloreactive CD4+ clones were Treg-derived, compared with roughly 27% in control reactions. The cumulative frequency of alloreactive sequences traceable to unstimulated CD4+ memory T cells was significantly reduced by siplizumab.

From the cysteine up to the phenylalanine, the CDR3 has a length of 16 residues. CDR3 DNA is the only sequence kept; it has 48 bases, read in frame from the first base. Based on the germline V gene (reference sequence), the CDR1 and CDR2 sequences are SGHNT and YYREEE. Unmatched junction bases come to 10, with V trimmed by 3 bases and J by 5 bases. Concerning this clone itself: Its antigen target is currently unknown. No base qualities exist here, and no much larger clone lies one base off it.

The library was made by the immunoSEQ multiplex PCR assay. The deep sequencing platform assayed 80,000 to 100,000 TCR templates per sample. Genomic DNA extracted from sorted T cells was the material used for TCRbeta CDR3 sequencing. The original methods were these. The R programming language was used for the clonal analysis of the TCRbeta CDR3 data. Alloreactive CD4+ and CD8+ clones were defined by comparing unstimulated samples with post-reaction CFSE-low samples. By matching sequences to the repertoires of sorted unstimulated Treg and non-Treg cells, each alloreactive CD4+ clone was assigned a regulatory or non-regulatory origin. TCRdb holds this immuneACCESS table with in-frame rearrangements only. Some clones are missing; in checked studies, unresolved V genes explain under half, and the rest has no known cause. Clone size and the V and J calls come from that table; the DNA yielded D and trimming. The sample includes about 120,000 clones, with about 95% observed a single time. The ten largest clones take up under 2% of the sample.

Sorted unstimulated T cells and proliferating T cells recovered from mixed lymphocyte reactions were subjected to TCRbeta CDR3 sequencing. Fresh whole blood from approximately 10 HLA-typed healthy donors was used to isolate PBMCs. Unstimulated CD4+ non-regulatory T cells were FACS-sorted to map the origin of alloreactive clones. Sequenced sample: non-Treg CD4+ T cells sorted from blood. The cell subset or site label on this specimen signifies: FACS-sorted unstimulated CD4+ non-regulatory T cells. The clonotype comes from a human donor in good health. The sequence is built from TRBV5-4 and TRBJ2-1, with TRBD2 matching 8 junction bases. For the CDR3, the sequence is CASSSPKSGRDNEQFF. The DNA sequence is TGTGCCAGCAGCTCCCCTAAAAGCGGGAGAGACAATGAGCAGTTCTTC.